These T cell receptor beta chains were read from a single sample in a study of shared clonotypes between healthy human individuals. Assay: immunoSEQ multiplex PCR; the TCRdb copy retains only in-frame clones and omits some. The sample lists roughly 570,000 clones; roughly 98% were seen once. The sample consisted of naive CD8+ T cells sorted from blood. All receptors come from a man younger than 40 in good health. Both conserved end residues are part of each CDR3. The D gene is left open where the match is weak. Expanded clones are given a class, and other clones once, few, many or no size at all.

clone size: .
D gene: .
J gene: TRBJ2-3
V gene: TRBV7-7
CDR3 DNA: TGTGCCAGCAGCTTCCGGGGCCCAGATACGCAGTATTTT
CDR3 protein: CASSFRGPDTQYF

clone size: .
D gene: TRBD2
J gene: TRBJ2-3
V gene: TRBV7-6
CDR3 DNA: TGTGCCAGCAGCCTTTTGACTAGCACCCCAGATACGCAGTATTTT
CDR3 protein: CASSLLTSTPDTQYF

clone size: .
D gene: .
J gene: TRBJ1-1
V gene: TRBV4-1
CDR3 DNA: TGCGCCAGCAGCCAAGAAGTCAGCATGAACACTGAAGCTTTCTTT
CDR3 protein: CASSQEVSMNTEAFF

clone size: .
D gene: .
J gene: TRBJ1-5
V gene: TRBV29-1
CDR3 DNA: TGCAGCGTTGTCGAAGGCACAAGCAATCAGCCCCAGCATTTT
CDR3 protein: CSVVEGTSNQPQHF

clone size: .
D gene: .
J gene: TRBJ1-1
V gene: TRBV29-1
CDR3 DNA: TGCAGTTACATGGGGACTGAAGCTTTCTTT
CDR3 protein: CSYMGTEAFF

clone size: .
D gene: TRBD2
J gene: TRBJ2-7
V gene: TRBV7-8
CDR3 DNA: TGTGCCAGCAGCCTTATGAGCGGGATCGAATACGAGCAGTACTTC
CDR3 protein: CASSLMSGIEYEQYF

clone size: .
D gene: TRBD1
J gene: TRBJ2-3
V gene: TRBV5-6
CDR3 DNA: TGTGCCAGCAGCCGGGGACAGATCTTATCTGATACGCAGTATTTT
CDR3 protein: CASSRGQILSDTQYF

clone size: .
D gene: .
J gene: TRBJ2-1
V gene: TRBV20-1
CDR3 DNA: TGCAGTGCCAAGCTTAGCAATGAGCAGTTCTTC
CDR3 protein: CSAKLSNEQFF

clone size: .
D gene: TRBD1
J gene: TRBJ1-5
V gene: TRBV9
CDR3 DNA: TGTGCCAGCAGCGTGGGACAGGGATTCAATCAGCCCCAGCATTTT
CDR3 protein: CASSVGQGFNQPQHF

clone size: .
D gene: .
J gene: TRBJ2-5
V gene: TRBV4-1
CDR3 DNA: TGCGCCAGCAGCCAAGATACGGGAGAAGAGACCCAGTACTTC
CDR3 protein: CASSQDTGEETQYF

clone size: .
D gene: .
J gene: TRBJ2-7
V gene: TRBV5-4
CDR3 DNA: TGTGCCAGCAGCCTCGGGGGATACGAGCAGTACTTC
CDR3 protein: CASSLGGYEQYF

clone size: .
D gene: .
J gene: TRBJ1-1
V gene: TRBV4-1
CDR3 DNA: TGCGCCAGCAGCCAAAGGGCCATCCCCCCTGAAGCTTTCTTT
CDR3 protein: CASSQRAIPPEAFF

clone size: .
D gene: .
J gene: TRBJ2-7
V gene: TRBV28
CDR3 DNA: TGTGCCAGCAGTCGCGACGGGAGCTATAGCTCCTACGAGCAGTACTTC
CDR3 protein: CASSRDGSYSSYEQYF

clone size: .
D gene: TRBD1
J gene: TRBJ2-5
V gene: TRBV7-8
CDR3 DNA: TGTGCCAGCGATGGCCGGACAGGGGAAGAGACCCAGTACTTC
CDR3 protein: CASDGRTGEETQYF

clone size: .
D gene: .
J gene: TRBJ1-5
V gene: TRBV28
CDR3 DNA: TGTGCCAGCAGTTTCGGGGGGCCCCAGCATTTT
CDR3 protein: CASSFGGPQHF

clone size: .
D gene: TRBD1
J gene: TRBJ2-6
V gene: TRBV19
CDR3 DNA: TGTGCCAGTAGTAAAGGGGACAGGGATGACTCTGGGGCCAACGTCCTGACTTTC
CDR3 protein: CASSKGDRDDSGANVLTF

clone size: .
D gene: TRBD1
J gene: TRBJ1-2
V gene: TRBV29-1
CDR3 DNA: TGCAGCGTTGAAACAGGGGAAGGGTATGGCTACACCTTC
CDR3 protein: CSVETGEGYGYTF

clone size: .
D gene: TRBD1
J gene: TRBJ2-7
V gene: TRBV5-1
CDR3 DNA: TGCGCCAGCAGCTTCAGGGGGGACAGGGCCTACGAGCAGTACTTC
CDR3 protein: CASSFRGDRAYEQYF

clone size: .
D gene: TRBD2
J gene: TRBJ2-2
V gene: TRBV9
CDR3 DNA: TGTGCCAGCAGCGTAGAGACTAGCGGGAGGATTGGCGGGGAGCTGTTTTTT
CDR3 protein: CASSVETSGRIGGELFF

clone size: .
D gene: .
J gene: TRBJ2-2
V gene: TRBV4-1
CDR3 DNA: TGCGCCAGCAGCCAAGCAGGCGGATTTACCGGGGAGCTGTTTTTT
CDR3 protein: CASSQAGGFTGELFF

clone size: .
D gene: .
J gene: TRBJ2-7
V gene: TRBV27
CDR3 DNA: TGTGCCAGCGCTAACTCGGGAGACTCCTACGAGCAGTACTTC
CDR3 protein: CASANSGDSYEQYF

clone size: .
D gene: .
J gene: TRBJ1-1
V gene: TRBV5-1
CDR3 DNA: TGCGCCAGCAGCCGATACAGGGAAGGGGACACTGAAGCTTTCTTT
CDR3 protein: CASSRYREGDTEAFF

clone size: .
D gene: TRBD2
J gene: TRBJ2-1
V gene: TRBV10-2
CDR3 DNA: TGCGCCAGCAGTGAGGCGGGAGCGTCCTACAATGAGCAGTTCTTC
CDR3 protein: CASSEAGASYNEQFF

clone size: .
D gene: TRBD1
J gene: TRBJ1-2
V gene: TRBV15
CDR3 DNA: TGTGCCACCAGCAGCAAGGACAGGGCTGGCTATGGCTACACCTTC
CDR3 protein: CATSSKDRAGYGYTF

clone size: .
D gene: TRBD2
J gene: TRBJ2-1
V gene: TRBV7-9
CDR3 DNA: TGTGCCAGCAGCAGTCGAGTTAGCGGGAGGTACAATGAGCAGTTCTTC
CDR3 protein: CASSSRVSGRYNEQFF

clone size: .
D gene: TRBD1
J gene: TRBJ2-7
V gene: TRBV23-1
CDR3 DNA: TGCGCCAGCAGTCAAAAGGGGACAGGGGTCGGGGCCTACGAGCAGTACTTC
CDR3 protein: CASSQKGTGVGAYEQYF

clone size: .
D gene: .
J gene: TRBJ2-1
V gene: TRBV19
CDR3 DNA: TGTGCCAGTAGTATAGGTCAGATCTCCTACAATGAGCAGTTCTTC
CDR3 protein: CASSIGQISYNEQFF

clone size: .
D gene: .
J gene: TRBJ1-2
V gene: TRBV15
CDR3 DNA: TGTGCCACCAGCCCACGGACTAGGGGCTATGGCTACACCTTC
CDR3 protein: CATSPRTRGYGYTF

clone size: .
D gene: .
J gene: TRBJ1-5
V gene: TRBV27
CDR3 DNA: TGTGCCAGCGCTGGGGGCAGGGAAAAACAGCCCCAGCATTTT
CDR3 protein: CASAGGREKQPQHF

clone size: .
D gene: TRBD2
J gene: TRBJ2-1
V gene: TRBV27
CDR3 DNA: TGTGCCAGCAGTTCCCAGCGGGAGGTACCCTACAATGAGCAGTTCTTC
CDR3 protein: CASSSQREVPYNEQFF

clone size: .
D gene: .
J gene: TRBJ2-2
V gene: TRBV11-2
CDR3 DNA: TGTGCCAGCAGCTTATACAGGGTGAACGGGGAGCTGTTTTTT
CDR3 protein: CASSLYRVNGELFF

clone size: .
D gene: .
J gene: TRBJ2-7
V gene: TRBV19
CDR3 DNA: TGTGCCAGTAGTATAGTCGGCGGCAGCTCCTACGAGCAGTACTTC
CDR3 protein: CASSIVGGSSYEQYF

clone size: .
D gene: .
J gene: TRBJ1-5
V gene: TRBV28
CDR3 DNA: TGTGCCAGCAGTTTAGGTTGGGGGGAGAATCAGCCCCAGCATTTT
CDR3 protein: CASSLGWGENQPQHF

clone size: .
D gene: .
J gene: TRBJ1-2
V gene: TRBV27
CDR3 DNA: TGTGCCAGCAGTTTATCCCAGGGCTCTAGGGATGGCTACACCTTC
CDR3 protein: CASSLSQGSRDGYTF

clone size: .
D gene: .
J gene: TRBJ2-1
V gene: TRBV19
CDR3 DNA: TGTGCCAGTAGTATCTATGAGGGAGTAGACTACAATGAGCAGTTCTTC
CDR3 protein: CASSIYEGVDYNEQFF

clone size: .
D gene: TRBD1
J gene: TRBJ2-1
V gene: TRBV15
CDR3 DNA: TGTGCCACCAGCGCTATGCCGGGACAGAGTTACAATGAGCAGTTCTTC
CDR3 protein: CATSAMPGQSYNEQFF

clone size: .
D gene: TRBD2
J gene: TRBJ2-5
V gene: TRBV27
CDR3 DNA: TGTGCCAGCAGTACTAGTGGGCTAGCGGGAGGGCTGGAGACCCAGTACTTC
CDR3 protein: CASSTSGLAGGLETQYF

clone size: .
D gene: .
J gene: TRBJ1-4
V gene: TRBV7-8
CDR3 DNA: TGTGCCAGCAGCTTTACTAATGAAAAACTGTTTTTT
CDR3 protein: CASSFTNEKLFF

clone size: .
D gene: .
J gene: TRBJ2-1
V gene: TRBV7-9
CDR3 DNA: TGTGCCAGCAGCTTAGCCGCCCTCGGGCGCTCCTACAATGAGCAGTTCTTC
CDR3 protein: CASSLAALGRSYNEQFF

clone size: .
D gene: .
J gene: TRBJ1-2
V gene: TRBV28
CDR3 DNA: TGTGGAGCAAGACCCGAGGGTCGTAATGGCTACACCTTC
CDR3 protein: CGARPEGRNGYTF

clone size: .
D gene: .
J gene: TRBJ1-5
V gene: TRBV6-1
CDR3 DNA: TGTGCCAGCAGTGAAGTAGGGGACTACTGGGATCAGCCCCAGCATTTT
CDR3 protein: CASSEVGDYWDQPQHF

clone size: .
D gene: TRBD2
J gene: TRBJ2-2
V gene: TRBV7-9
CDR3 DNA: TGTGCCAGCAGGACTAGCGACCCGAACACCGGGGAGCTGTTTTTT
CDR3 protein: CASRTSDPNTGELFF

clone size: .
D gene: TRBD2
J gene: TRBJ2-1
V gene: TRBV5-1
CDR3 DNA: TGCGCCAGCAGCTTGGGACTAGCGGGAGTCAATGAGCAGTTCTTC
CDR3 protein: CASSLGLAGVNEQFF

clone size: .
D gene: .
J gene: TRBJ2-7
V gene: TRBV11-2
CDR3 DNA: TGTGCCAGCAGCCCCCGGGACGGACAATACGAGCAGTACTTC
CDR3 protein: CASSPRDGQYEQYF

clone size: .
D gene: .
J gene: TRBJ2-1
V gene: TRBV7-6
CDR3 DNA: TGTGCCAGCAGCTTAGCATGGGGGGAACAGGCCCTCAATGAGCAGTTCTTC
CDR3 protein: CASSLAWGEQALNEQFF

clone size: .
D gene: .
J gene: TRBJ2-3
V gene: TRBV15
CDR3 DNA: TGTGCCACCAGCAGAGAGGCGGGTACTAGCACAGATACGCAGTATTTT
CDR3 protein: CATSREAGTSTDTQYF

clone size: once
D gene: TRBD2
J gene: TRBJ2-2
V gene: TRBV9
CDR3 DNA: TGTGCCAGCAGCGTAGCGGGACTATACACCGGGGAGCTGTTTTTT
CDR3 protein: CASSVAGLYTGELFF

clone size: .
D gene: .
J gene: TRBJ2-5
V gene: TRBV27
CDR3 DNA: TGTGCCAGCAGTTGGCAGGGCCAAGAGACCCAGTACTTC
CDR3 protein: CASSWQGQETQYF

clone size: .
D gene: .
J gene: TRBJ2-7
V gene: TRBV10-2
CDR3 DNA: TGCGCCAGCAGCCCACAACTAGTTCGCGAGCAGTACTTC
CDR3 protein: CASSPQLVREQYF

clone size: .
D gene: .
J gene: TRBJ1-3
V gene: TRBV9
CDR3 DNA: TGTGCCAGCAGCCCCGAGGGCATCTCTGGAAACACCATATATTTT
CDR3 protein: CASSPEGISGNTIYF

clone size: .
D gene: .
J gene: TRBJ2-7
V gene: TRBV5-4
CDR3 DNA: TGTGCCAGCAGCTCGAGACAGGCCACCTACGAGCAGTACTTC
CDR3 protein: CASSSRQATYEQYF

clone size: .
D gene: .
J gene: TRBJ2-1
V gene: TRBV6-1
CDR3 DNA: TGTGCCAGCAGTGACTGGGGCTCCTACAATGAGCAGTTCTTC
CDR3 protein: CASSDWGSYNEQFF

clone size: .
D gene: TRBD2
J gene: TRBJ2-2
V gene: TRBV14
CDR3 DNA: TGTGCCAGCAGCCAGCGGGAGGTCGGGCCCGGGGAGCTGTTTTTT
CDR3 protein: CASSQREVGPGELFF

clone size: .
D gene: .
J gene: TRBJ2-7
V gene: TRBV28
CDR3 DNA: TGTGCCAGCAGTTTTGGGGATGGGGACTACGAGCAGTACTTC
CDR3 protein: CASSFGDGDYEQYF

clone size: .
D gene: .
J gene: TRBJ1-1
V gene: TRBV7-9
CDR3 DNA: TGTGCCAGCAGCACTAGACAAGGGGGGGTCATGAACACTGAAGCTTTCTTT
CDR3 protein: CASSTRQGGVMNTEAFF